The sequence of this TCR beta chain was determined in a study of blood T cell repertoires in COVID-19. Study details: Sources were T cells, B-cell-depleted T cells, or PBMCs; the material itself was cDNA or gDNA.

The table came from immunoSEQ multiplex PCR; TCRdb's copy has only in-frame clones and leaves some out. Of about 65,000 clones detected, 75% to 85% appear once; the ten largest clones hold about 29%. J gave up 3 bases and V 5 bases, and 2 bases lay outside the gene matches. Germline CDR1 and CDR2: MNHEY and SMNVEV (reference sequence). The CDR3 consists of 13 residues. Sequenced: peripheral blood. V gene TRBV27 combines with J gene TRBJ1-2; TRBD1 matches 8 bases. The source is a human donor in a cohort sampled during active COVID-19. The CDR3: CASSPTGDYGYTF. CDR3 in DNA: TGTGCCAGCAGTCCGACAGGGGACTATGGCTACACCTTC.